This TCR beta chain came from a study of shared clonotypes between healthy human individuals. CDR1 is SGHTA and CDR2 is FQGTGA in the germline V gene. V dropped 3 bases and J dropped 4 bases, with 24 bases sitting between them. The length of the CDR3 is 18 residues. Study observations and caveats: Rarefaction indicated that sorted-subset sequencing remained incomplete although depth was large. Shared across a handful of donors were approximately 5% of the naive CD4 clonotypes.

At a deep level, the assay was run. The repertoire was sequenced with immunoSEQ multiplex PCR; TCRdb's copy has only in-frame clones and lacks some. The data hold 600,000 to 750,000 clones, with 55% to 80% observed a single time. Turning to this clone: No antigen is known for it.

The chain links TRBV7-3 to TRBJ2-5, with D perhaps TRBD2 (6 bases). What was sequenced was memory CD4+ T cells sorted from blood. The subset here: CD45RA-negative fraction. The sequence came from a woman under 40 in good health. In nucleotides, the CDR3 is TGTGCCAGCAGCTTCGACGGCCCCCCGACTAGTCAAGGAGAGACCCAGTACTTC. Its translation is CASSFDGPPTSQGETQYF.